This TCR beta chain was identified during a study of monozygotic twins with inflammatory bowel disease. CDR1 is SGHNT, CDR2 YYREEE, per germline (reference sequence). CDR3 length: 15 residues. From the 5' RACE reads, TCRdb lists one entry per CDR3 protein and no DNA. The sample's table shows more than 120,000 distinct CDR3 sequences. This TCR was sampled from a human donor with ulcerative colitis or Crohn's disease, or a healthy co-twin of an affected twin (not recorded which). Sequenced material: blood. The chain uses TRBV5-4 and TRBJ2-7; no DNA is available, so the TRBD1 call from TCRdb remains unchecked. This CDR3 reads CASSFRQGASYEQYF.